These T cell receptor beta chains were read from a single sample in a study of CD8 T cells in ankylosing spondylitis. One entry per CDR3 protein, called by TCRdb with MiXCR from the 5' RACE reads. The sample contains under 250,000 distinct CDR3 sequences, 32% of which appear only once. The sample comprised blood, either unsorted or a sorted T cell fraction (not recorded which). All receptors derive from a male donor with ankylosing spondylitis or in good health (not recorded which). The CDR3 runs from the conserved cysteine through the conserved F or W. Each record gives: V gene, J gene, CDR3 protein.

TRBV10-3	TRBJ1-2	CAISEGWVSGYTF
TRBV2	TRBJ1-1	CASRREGSTEAFF
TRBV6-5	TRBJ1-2	CASSQDRLGYTF
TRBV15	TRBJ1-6	CATSSLNWEALHF
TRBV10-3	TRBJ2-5	CAISRDRQETQYF
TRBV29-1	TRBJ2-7	CSVTISYEQYF
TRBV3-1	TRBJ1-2	CASCQGTGPVDGYTF
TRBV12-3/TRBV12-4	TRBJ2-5	CASREAGKQETQYF
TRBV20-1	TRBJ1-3	CSARDPGGRAKSLIGTIYF
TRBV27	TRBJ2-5	CASSYRGRSETQYF
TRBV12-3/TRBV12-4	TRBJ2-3	CASSPGMGARGTDTQYF
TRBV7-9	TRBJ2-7	CASSSRPGHEQYF
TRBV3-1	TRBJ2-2	CASSQDFWDRGNTGELFF
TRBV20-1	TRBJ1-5	CSARPYNQPQHF
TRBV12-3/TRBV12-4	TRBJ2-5	CASSSGLAGGRDF
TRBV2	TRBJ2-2	CASTGQHTGELFF
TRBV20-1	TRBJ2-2	CSAWTGANTGELFF
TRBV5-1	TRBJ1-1	CASSLAPGQKNTEAFF
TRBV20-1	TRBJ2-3	CSARDLQGDTQYF
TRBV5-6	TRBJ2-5	CASSLVGGSEETQYF
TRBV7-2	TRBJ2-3	CASRSRWDTQYF
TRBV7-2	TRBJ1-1	CASSFDTMNTEAFF
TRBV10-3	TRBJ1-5	CAISEPPPGQPQHF
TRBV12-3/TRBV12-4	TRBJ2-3	CASSRRDSQTDTQYF
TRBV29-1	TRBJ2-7	CSARQGPYEQYF
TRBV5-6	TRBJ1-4	CASSLAGQAGEKLFF
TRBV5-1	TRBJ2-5	CASTLTGGLKETQYF
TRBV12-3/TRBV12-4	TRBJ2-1	CASSFFPQDRSYNEQFF
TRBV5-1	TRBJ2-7	CASRGTGTSYEQYF
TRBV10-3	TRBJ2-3	CAIRSGTGTDTQYF
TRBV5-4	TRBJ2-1	CAISLAGSYNEQFF
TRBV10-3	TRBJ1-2	CAISFGTGGRDGYTF
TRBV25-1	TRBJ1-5	CASSEWGDLKPQHF
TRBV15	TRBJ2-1	CATSRTAGTSSEQFF
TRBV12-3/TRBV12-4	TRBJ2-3	CASSVGLAVTDTQYF
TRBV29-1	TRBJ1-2	CSVAHQGGYGYTF
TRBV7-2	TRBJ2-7	CASSEWGTGLYEQYF
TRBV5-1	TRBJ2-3	CASSWGGAGADTQYF
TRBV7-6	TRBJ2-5	CASSDRRRGEETQYF
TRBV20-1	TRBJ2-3	CSARGIEAGNTDTQYF
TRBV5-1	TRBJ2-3	CASSSDGQSTDTQYF